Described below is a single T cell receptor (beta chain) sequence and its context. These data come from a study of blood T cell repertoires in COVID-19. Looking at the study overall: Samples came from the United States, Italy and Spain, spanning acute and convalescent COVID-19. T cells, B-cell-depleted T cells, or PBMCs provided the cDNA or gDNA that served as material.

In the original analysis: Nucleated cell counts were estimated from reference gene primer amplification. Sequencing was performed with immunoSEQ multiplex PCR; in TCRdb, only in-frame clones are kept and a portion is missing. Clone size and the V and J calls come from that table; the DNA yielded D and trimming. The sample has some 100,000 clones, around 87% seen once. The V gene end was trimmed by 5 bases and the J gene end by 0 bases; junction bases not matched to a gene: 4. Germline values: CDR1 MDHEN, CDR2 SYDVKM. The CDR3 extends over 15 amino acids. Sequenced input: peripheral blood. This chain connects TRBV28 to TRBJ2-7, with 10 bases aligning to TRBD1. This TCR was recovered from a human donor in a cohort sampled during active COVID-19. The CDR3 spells CASSDRGRTSYEQYF. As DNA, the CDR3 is TGTGCCAGCAGTGACAGGGGGCGAACCTCCTACGAGCAGTACTTC.